The next 27 T cell receptor beta chains were all read from a single sample in a study of blood T cell repertoires in COVID-19. The repertoire was sequenced with immunoSEQ multiplex PCR; TCRdb's copy has only in-frame clones and lacks some. The data contain some 490,000 clones, over 75% of them singletons. Sample: peripheral blood. The receptors originated from a human donor in a cohort sampled during active COVID-19.

The chain employs TRBV18 and TRBJ1-3; tentatively, D is TRBD1 (6 bases). Germline lookup yields CDR1 KGHSH and CDR2 LQKENI. This CDR3 region has 16 residues. The ends were cut back, 0 bases at V and 2 bases at J, with 11 bases in the middle. This chain's CDR3 is CASSPPRGDAGNTIYF. The CDR3 DNA follows: TGTGCCAGCTCACCACCCAGGGGAGACGCTGGAAACACCATATATTTT.

This clone was detected only once. This chain connects TRBV5-1 to TRBJ2-3; no clear D gene. Deletions cut 0 bases from V and 2 bases from J, with 10 bases between. The CDR3 contains 15 residues. In germline, CDR1 is SGHRS, CDR2 YFSETQ. Written as DNA, the CDR3 is TGCGCCAGCAGCTTGGCCGTCGAGAACACAGATACGCAGTATTTT. Its translation is CASSLAVENTDTQYF.

The chain is built from TRBV6-5 and TRBJ2-7, with 12 bases aligning to TRBD1. Trimming removed 4 bases from V and 8 bases from J; junction bases left unmatched: 6. The CDR3 contains 14 residues. CDR1 and CDR2 from the germline V gene are MNHEY and SVGAGI. The CDR3 spells CASSWGTGGGKQYF. The CDR3 nucleotides are TGTGCCAGCAGTTGGGGGACAGGGGGCGGCAAGCAGTACTTC.

V gene TRBV7-2 combines with J gene TRBJ2-7, with TRBD2 matching 8 bases. After removal of 4 bases from V and 4 bases from J, the junction contained 3 bases not matched to a gene. From germline, CDR1 is SGHTA and CDR2 FQGNSA. The CDR3 has 13 amino acids. The CDR3 protein is CASSSLAGYEQYF. In nucleotides, the CDR3 is TGTGCCAGCAGCTCATTAGCGGGATACGAGCAGTACTTC.

V gene TRBV5-1 combines with J gene TRBJ2-2; a weak D match, TRBD2 (6 bases). Trimming stripped 0 bases from V and 1 base from J, with 13 bases between. The germline CDR1 and CDR2 sequences are SGHRS and YFSETQ. The CDR3 is 17 amino acids. This chain's CDR3 is CASSLVVSSENTGELFF. The CDR3 DNA is TGCGCCAGCAGCTTGGTCGTGTCTAGCGAGAACACCGGGGAGCTGTTTTTT.

This clone was seen a handful of times. The rearrangement links TRBV5-1 to TRBJ1-1, with D possibly matching TRBD1 (5 bases). V was shortened by 4 bases and J by 0 bases, with 13 bases between the two germline ends. Germline V gives CDR1 SGHRS, CDR2 YFSETQ. This CDR3 region has 15 residues. In DNA, the CDR3 is TGCGCCAGCAGCAACCCGGCAGGGATGAACACTGAAGCTTTCTTT. Its translation: CASSNPAGMNTEAFF. The variable domain in full, with the rest retrieved from reference TRBV5-1 and TRBJ1-1, is KAGVTQTPRYLIKTRGQQVTLSCSPISGHRSVSWYQQTPGQGLQFLFEYFSETQRNKGNFPGRFSGRQFSNSRSEMNVSTLELGDSALYLCASSNPAGMNTEAFFGQGTRLTVV.

In this sample, this clone turned up a few times. V and J are TRBV11-3 and TRBJ1-1; D is possibly TRBD1 (6 bases). CDR3 length: 14 amino acids. V was cut by 0 bases and J by 6 bases, with 11 bases left in between. Germline V gives CDR1 SGHNT, CDR2 YENEEA. DNA for the CDR3: TGTGCCAGCAGCTTAGACAGGGGTAGAGCTGAAGCTTTCTTT. Its protein product is CASSLDRGRAEAFF. Full variable domain (remainder filled in from reference TRBV11-3 and TRBJ1-1): EAGVVQSPRYKIIEKKQPVAFWCNPISGHNTLYWYLQNLGQGPELLIRYENEEAVDDSQLPKDRFSAERLKGVDSTLKIQPAELGDSAVYLCASSLDRGRAEAFFGQGTRLTVV.

V usage is TRBV29-1 and J usage is TRBJ1-3; D might be TRBD1 (6 bases). V lost 6 bases to trimming and J lost 0 bases, with 12 bases between them. Germline CDR1 SQVTM, CDR2 ANQGSEA. CDR3 length: 14 amino acids. The CDR3 is CSVTDRTSGNTIYF. CDR3 nucleotides: TGCAGCGTAACCGACAGGACCTCTGGAAACACCATATATTTT.

V usage is TRBV2 and J usage is TRBJ2-5; D might be TRBD2 (6 bases). V was cut by 6 bases and J by 8 bases, with 10 bases left in between. The length of the CDR3 is 11 residues. In germline, CDR1 is SNHLY, CDR2 FYNNEI. The DNA for the CDR3 is TGTGCCAGCAGCCCGGAGGGAACCCAGTACTTC. The encoded protein is CASSPEGTQYF.

This chain joins TRBV19 and TRBJ1-2; 9 nucleotides align to TRBD1. The CDR3 loop spans 14 amino acids. The V and J ends lost 4 bases and 8 bases, in that order; junction bases with no gene match: 8. Germline CDR1 LNHDA, CDR2 SQIVND (reference sequence). CDR3 amino acids: CASSRDRASIGYTF. CDR3 DNA sequence: TGTGCCAGTAGTAGGGACAGGGCCTCTATCGGCTACACCTTC.

The J gene is TRBJ2-1, the V gene TRBV4-1, with D perhaps matching TRBD2 (5 bases). This CDR3 region has 16 residues. V was clipped by 0 bases and J by 7 bases, with 16 bases between them. The germline V gene has CDR1 MGHRA and CDR2 YSYEKL. CDR3 bases: TGCGCCAGCAGCCAAGAATGGTGGGAGTCGGGGAATGAGCAGTTCTTC. It codes for CASSQEWWESGNEQFF.

The rearrangement joins TRBV7-2 to TRBJ1-6, with 10 bases lining up with TRBD1. Per germline, CDR1 SGHTA and CDR2 FQGNSA. The ends lost 4 bases at V and 9 bases at J; junction bases unmatched: 6. This CDR3 comprises 15 residues. CDR3 nucleotides: TGTGCCAGCAGCTCCGGACAGGGGGTAACTTCACCCCTCCACTTT. Residues: CASSSGQGVTSPLHF.

This chain uses TRBV5-1 with TRBJ2-1, with D possibly matching TRBD1 (5 bases). V was cut by 4 bases and J by 6 bases, with 20 bases left in between. This CDR3 comprises 16 residues. CDR1 is SGHRS and CDR2 is YFSETQ in the germline V gene. This CDR3 is CASSPVNLGQINEQFF. The CDR3 nucleotides read TGCGCCAGCAGCCCCGTCAACCTTGGACAAATCAATGAGCAGTTCTTC.

V is TRBV15 and J is TRBJ2-1, with D possibly being TRBD2 (5 bases). Germline-derived CDR1 and CDR2 are LNHNV and YYDKDF (reference sequence). The V and J ends lost 1 base and 2 bases respectively, with 9 bases between them. The CDR3 is 15 amino acids. The CDR3 nucleotides are TGTGCCACCAGCAGAGGAGGGAGCCCCTACAATGAGCAGTTCTTC. It yields the protein CATSRGGSPYNEQFF. Full variable domain (remainder filled in from reference TRBV15 and TRBJ2-1): DAMVIQNPRYQVTQFGKPVTLSCSQTLNHNVMYWYQQKSSQAPKLLFHYYDKDFNNEADTPDNFQSRRPNTSFCFLDIRSPGLGDTAMYLCATSRGGSPYNEQFFGPGTRLTVL.

This clone was recorded a few times. The rearrangement joins TRBV2 to TRBJ1-5; D is possibly TRBD1 (6 bases). Germline V gene data show CDR1 as SNHLY and CDR2 as FYNNEI. The CDR3 sequence is 15 residues long. V dropped 5 bases and J dropped 0 bases, with 11 bases sitting between them. CDR3 nucleotides: TGTGCCAGCAGTCTCCGGGACAATAGCAATCAGCCCCAGCATTTT. Amino acid sequence: CASSLRDNSNQPQHF.

This chain connects TRBV5-4 to TRBJ2-7; 8 positions agree with TRBD2. Trimming cost V 2 bases and J 9 bases; bases outside gene matches: 10. Germline V lookup: CDR1 SGHNT, CDR2 YYREEE (reference sequence). The CDR3 length is 14 residues. DNA for the CDR3: TGTGCCAGCAGCTTAGCGGGGGCCCCTGTTGGGCAGTACTTC. Encoded protein: CASSLAGAPVGQYF.

The chain couples TRBV11-2 to TRBJ2-2; D may be TRBD2 (5 bases). The germline gives CDR1 SGHAT, CDR2 FQNNGV. The CDR3 length is 15 residues. Trimming removed 5 bases from V and 7 bases from J, with 17 bases in between. The CDR3 coding sequence is TGTGCCAGCAGCCCCGGCATGGCACGGGGCGGGGAGCTGTTTTTT. Its translation is CASSPGMARGGELFF. The complete variable domain, with remaining parts taken from reference TRBV11-2 and TRBJ2-2, reads EAGVAQSPRYKIIEKRQSVAFWCNPISGHATLYWYQQILGQGPKLLIQFQNNGVVDDSQLPKDRFSAERLKGVDSTLKIQPAKLEDSAVYLCASSPGMARGGELFFGEGSRLTVL.

With regard to this clone: This CDR3 is also generated by other DNA sequences in the sample. This sequence joins TRBV3-1 (or the pseudogene TRBV3-2) and TRBJ2-7; D gene unclear. Trimming took 3 bases from V and 4 from J, leaving 4 bases between them. The length of the CDR3 is 11 residues. CDR1 and CDR2 from the germline V gene are LGHDT and YNNKEL (reference sequence). The CDR3 loop reads CASSQRYEQYF. The CDR3 coding sequence is TGTGCCAGCAGCCAGAGGTACGAGCAGTACTTC.

This clone came up once. The J gene is TRBJ2-1, the V gene TRBV6-1, with unresolved D. The germline V and J ends were trimmed by 0 bases and 9 bases, with 12 bases remaining between them. This CDR3 has 14 amino acids. Germline lookup yields CDR1 MNHNS and CDR2 SASEGT. CDR3 sequence (DNA): TGTGCCAGCAGTGAAGCGCTAGAGGAAACTGAGCAGTTCTTC. Amino acid sequence: CASSEALEETEQFF.

This chain uses TRBV11-3 with TRBJ2-5, with TRBD1 identical over 9 bases. In germline, CDR1 is SGHNT, CDR2 YENEEA. CDR3 length: 18 amino acids. V lost 0 bases to trimming and J lost 5 bases; unmatched junction nucleotides: 13. This CDR3 is CASSLDGPRQGVVETQYF. The CDR3 DNA reads TGTGCCAGCAGCTTAGATGGCCCCCGACAGGGGGTCGTGGAGACCCAGTACTTC.

The CDR3 nucleotides read TGTGCCAGCCGTCCGCAGCGGGAGGGTGAGACCCAGTACTTC. It specifies CASRPQREGETQYF. The gene calls are TRBV25-1 and TRBJ2-5; 10 nucleotides line up with TRBD2. The V gene end was trimmed by 8 bases and the J gene end by 5 bases; junction bases not matched to a gene: 8. This CDR3 contains 14 residues. CDR1 and CDR2 from the germline V gene are MGHDK and SYGVNS.

The chain links TRBV29-1 to TRBJ2-7; 9 bases match TRBD2. This CDR3 has 13 residues. The V segment lost 5 bases and the J segment 3 bases; nucleotides outside the gene matches: 5. Looked up from germline, CDR1 is SQVTM and CDR2 is ANQGSEA. CDR3 nucleotide sequence: TGCAGCGTTATCCTAGCGGGATTCTACGAGCAGTACTTC. Protein product: CSVILAGFYEQYF.

In nucleotides, the CDR3 is TGTGCCAGCTCACCTAATTTTCCAGTACCCAATGAGCAGTTCTTC. This encodes CASSPNFPVPNEQFF. V gene TRBV18 combines with J gene TRBJ2-1; D gene uncertain. Trimming cost V 3 bases and J 6 bases, with 15 bases left between them. The CDR3 covers 15 residues. Germline lookup yields CDR1 KGHSH and CDR2 LQKENI.

This chain uses TRBV5-1 with TRBJ2-3; 8 positions agree with TRBD1. The CDR3 covers 15 residues. Unmatched junction bases numbered 8, after V lost 4 bases and J lost 4 bases. Per the germline V gene, CDR1 is SGHRS and CDR2 is YFSETQ. In nucleotides, the CDR3 is TGCGCCAGCAGCCACCAGGGACAGGTCGCAGATACGCAGTATTTT. Translating gives CASSHQGQVADTQYF.

V usage is TRBV28 and J usage is TRBJ2-7; 11 nucleotides line up with TRBD2. The germline V gene has CDR1 MDHEN and CDR2 SYDVKM. There are 20 residues in the CDR3. V shed 7 bases, J shed 0 bases, and the junction held 20 bases outside the gene matches. This CDR3 is CASIPLGGRASGRSSYEQYF. The DNA of the CDR3 is TGTGCCAGCATCCCCCTAGGGGGTAGAGCTAGCGGGAGGTCCTCCTACGAGCAGTACTTC.

J is TRBJ2-5 and V is TRBV14, with D perhaps TRBD1 (6 bases). CDR1 SGHDN and CDR2 FVKESK come from the germline V gene. The CDR3 is made up of 18 amino acids. Trimming removed 0 bases from V and 5 bases from J, with 22 bases in between. Here the CDR3 DNA reads TGTGCCAGCAGCCAAGAACGAGCTGGGGCAGGGGAAGGGGAGACCCAGTACTTC. Translation: CASSQERAGAGEGETQYF.

The V gene is TRBV5-5, the J gene TRBJ1-2, with 7 bases matching TRBD1. V shed 1 base, J shed 3 bases, and the junction held 9 bases outside the gene matches. The length of the CDR3 is 16 residues. The V gene's germline CDR1 is SGHKS and CDR2 YYEKEE (reference sequence). The CDR3 bases are TGTGCCAGCAGCTTGCTAGGGGTAGGGACAGACTATGGCTACACCTTC. Residues: CASSLLGVGTDYGYTF.